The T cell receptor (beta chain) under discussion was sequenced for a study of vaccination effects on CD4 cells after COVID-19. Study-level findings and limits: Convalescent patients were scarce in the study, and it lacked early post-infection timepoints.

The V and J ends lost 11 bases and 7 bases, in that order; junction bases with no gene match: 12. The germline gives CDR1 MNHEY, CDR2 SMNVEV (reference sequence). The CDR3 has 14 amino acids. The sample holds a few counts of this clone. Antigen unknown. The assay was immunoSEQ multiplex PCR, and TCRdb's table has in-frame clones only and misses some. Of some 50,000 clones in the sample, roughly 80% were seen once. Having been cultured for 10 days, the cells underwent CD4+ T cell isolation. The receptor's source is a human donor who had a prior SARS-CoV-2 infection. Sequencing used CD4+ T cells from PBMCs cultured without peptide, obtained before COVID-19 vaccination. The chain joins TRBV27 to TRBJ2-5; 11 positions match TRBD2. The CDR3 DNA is TGTGCCTCAGGGACTAGCGGCCTCCAGGGGACCCAGTACTTC. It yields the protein CASGTSGLQGTQYF.